This TCR beta chain is drawn from a study of cytomegalovirus exposure and HLA in healthy donors. Study at large: Most donors, roughly 84% of 398 genotyped, fell in the Caucasian-associated ancestry cluster.

The PCR employed 60 Vbeta primers together with 13 Jbeta primers. The table came from immunoSEQ multiplex PCR; TCRdb's copy has only in-frame clones and leaves some out. Here the sample spans more than 95,000 clones, around 10% being singletons. The length of the CDR3 is 14 residues. Trimming removed 5 bases from V and 6 bases from J; junction bases left unmatched: 4. CDR1 is SNHLY, CDR2 FYNNEI, per germline. This clone occurred a few times. The specimen was PBMCs. The genes are TRBV2 and TRBJ1-1; 12 positions match TRBD1. This clonotype was sampled from a man younger than 40 in good health and CMV-seronegative. DNA for the CDR3: TGTGCCAGCAGTCCGGGACAGGGGGCCGCTGAAGCTTTCTTT. Translating gives CASSPGQGAAEAFF.